This T cell receptor (beta chain) was captured in a study of shared clonotypes between healthy human individuals. On the study more broadly: Donors were two women and a few men aged 18 to 49.

Study results and limitations: Sequencing depth was expected to influence donor clonotype sharing.

Concerning this clone itself: Its cognate antigen is unknown.

The CDR3 runs to 14 residues. In germline, CDR1 is MNHEY, CDR2 SMNVEV (reference sequence). J was trimmed by 4 bases and V by 6 bases; bases with no gene match: 0. Method: immunoSEQ multiplex PCR; TCRdb's copy keeps in-frame clones and lacks some. The sample holds about half a million clones, over 70% seen once. The TCR was taken from a woman in her thirties or forties in good health. Some clones in this sample may be carry-over from other donors' samples. Sequenced: PBMCs. The chain uses TRBV27 and TRBJ2-2, with TRBD2 identical over 12 bases. Here the CDR3 reads CASRGLAGTGELFF. CDR3 nucleotides: TGTGCCAGCAGGGGACTAGCGGGCACCGGGGAGCTGTTTTTT.